The T cell receptor beta chain under discussion was sequenced for a study of blood T cell repertoires in COVID-19. The method was immunoSEQ multiplex PCR; TCRdb's version includes in-frame clones alone and lacks a portion of them. The table lists 50,000 to 75,000 clones, around 73% of them singletons. Germline values: CDR1 GTSNPN, CDR2 SVGIG (reference sequence). The CDR3 has 12 residues. V shed 7 bases and J shed 1 base, with 10 bases lying between them. The sequence derives from an elderly man with active or convalescent COVID-19. Sequenced input: peripheral blood. V usage is TRBV30 and J usage is TRBJ1-1; D is perhaps TRBD1 (6 bases). The CDR3 sequence is CASHRENTEAFF. The CDR3 DNA follows: TGTGCCTCCCACAGGGAGAACACTGAAGCTTTCTTT.